The rows below give T cell receptor beta chains drawn from one sample of a study of vaccination and CD4 T cells after COVID-19. Their cognate antigens are unknown. TCRdb reprocessed the PCR reads with MiXCR, giving one entry per CDR3 protein. The sample lists some 7,600 distinct CDR3 sequences, around 40% occurring once. Sequencing was done on a sample of CD4+ T cells from blood, cultured in vitro. The receptors shown here come from a human donor in good health. The CDR3 runs from the conserved cysteine through the conserved F or W. Fields, in order: J gene, V gene, clone size, D gene, CDR3 DNA, CDR3 protein. A D gene is named only where the DNA matches it firmly. Rows may omit the clone size; those that give it use once, few, many or a size class.

>TRBJ1-1|TRBV6-5|few|-
TGTGCCAGCAGTTACTCTACAGAGGGCACTGAAGCTTTCTTT
CASSYSTEGTEAFF
>TRBJ2-1|TRBV6-2/TRBV6-3|few|-
TGTGCCAGCAGTTTTCTGGAGGGCAATGAGCAGTTCTTC
CASSFLEGNEQFF
>TRBJ1-4|TRBV6-1|-|-
TGTGCCAGCACCAACGACCCCAGTGAAAAACTGTTTTTT
CASTNDPSEKLFF
>TRBJ1-2|TRBV15|-|-
TGTGCCACCAGCAGAGATCACGGCTTGGGTGGCTACACCTTC
CATSRDHGLGGYTF
>TRBJ1-2|TRBV29-1|few|-
TGCAGTGTCCTGGGCACTCCCTATGGCTACACCTTC
CSVLGTPYGYTF
>TRBJ2-5|TRBV4-2|few|TRBD1
TGTGCCAGCAGCCAAGACAGGGGGCAGACCCAGTACTTC
CASSQDRGQTQYF
>TRBJ2-1|TRBV20-1|-|-
TGCAGTGCTAGTCGTCAGGGGCCCTACAATGAGCAGTTCTTC
CSASRQGPYNEQFF
>TRBJ1-2|TRBV5-6|few|-
TGTGCCAGCAGCTTATTGACGGAGATACTGAGTTATGGCTACACCTTC
CASSLLTEILSYGYTF
>TRBJ2-7|TRBV6-4|few|-
TGTGCCAGCAAGGAAATTCCCTCCTACGAGCAGTACTTC
CASKEIPSYEQYF
>TRBJ2-7|TRBV4-3|-|TRBD2
TGCGCCAGCAGCCGAGGGACTAGCGGAATGAAAACCTACGAGCAGTACTTC
CASSRGTSGMKTYEQYF
>TRBJ1-1|TRBV20-1|-|-
TGCAGTGCTCGCGACAGGCAGAACACTGAAGCTTTCTTT
CSARDRQNTEAFF
>TRBJ2-7|TRBV29-1|-|-
TGCAGCGCTAGCCCACAGGGCTACGAGCAGTACTTC
CSASPQGYEQYF
>TRBJ1-6|TRBV12-3/TRBV12-4|-|-
TGTGCCAGCAGCTCAACAGGAGATTATTTACCCCTCCACTTT
CASSSTGDYLPLHF
>TRBJ1-1|TRBV11-1|few|-
TGTGCCAGCAGCTTAGAAACAAGTAACACTGAAGCTTTCTTT
CASSLETSNTEAFF
>TRBJ1-5|TRBV27|few|-
TGTGCCAGCAGCAGGGGACCGAGGGGCAATCAGCCCCAGCATTTT
CASSRGPRGNQPQHF
>TRBJ2-2|TRBV6-4|-|-
TGTGCCAGCAGTGCCGGGCAGGCAGACACCGGGGAGCTGTTTTTT
CASSAGQADTGELFF
>TRBJ1-1|TRBV19|-|TRBD1
TGTGCCAGTAGTATGGGGGGACAGGGGAGGAGTGAAGCTTTCTTT
CASSMGGQGRSEAFF
>TRBJ1-6|TRBV12-3/TRBV12-4|medium-sized|-
TGTGCCTGTGGCAGGTCCAATTCACCCCTCCACTTT
CACGRSNSPLHF